Listed below are T cell receptor beta chains from one sample, sequenced in a study of CD8+CD57+ T cells in acquired aplastic anemia. TCRdb reanalysed the reads using MiXCR and keeps one entry per CDR3 protein. The data hold around 160,000 distinct CDR3 sequences, with 45% to 55% observed a single time. The sequenced sample consisted of sorted CD4+, CD8+, or CD8+CD57+ T cells (not recorded which) from PBMCs. The source is a human donor with aplastic anemia. The CDR3 runs from the conserved cysteine through the conserved F or W. The order of the fields is V gene, J gene, clone size, D gene, CDR3 DNA, CDR3 protein. A D gene is named only where the DNA matches it firmly. Rows give clone size only sometimes, using once, few, many, or a class for an expanded clone.

>TRBV7-9|TRBJ2-5|.|TRBD2
TGTGCCAGCAGCCCCCCACTAGCGGTAGAGACCCAGTACTTC
CASSPPLAVETQYF
>TRBV10-3|TRBJ1-5|.|.
TGTGCCATCAGTGAGTCGCGGGGGGGCGCGGGGCAGCCCCAGCATTTT
CAISESRGGAGQPQHF
>TRBV5-1|TRBJ1-2|.|.
TGCGCCAGCAGCCCGACAGCCCTGACCTATGGCTACACCTTC
CASSPTALTYGYTF
>TRBV2|TRBJ1-2|.|.
TGTGCCACCCTTGACTATGGCTACACCTTC
CATLDYGYTF
>TRBV7-9|TRBJ1-1|many|TRBD1
TGTGCCAGCAGCGGGGGACAGCTGAACACTGAAGCTTTCTTT
CASSGGQLNTEAFF
>TRBV28|TRBJ2-7|many|TRBD2
TGTGCCAGCAGTCCAGCGGGAGACGACGAGCAGTACTTC
CASSPAGDDEQYF
>TRBV9|TRBJ2-7|.|.
TGTGCCAGCAGCGGCAGGGAAACTTTGGACGAGCAGTACTTC
CASSGRETLDEQYF
>TRBV11-2|TRBJ1-4|.|.
TGTGCCAGCAGCCCCTGGATAGTTGATAATGAAAAACTGTTTTTT
CASSPWIVDNEKLFF
>TRBV4-2|TRBJ1-2|few|TRBD1
TGTGCCAGCAGCCAAACCCCGGGACAGCTGAACTATGGCTACACCTTC
CASSQTPGQLNYGYTF
>TRBV20-1|TRBJ2-2|many|TRBD2
TGCAGTGCTAGAGCCGGGGGGTTCAACACCGGGGAGCTGTTTTTT
CSARAGGFNTGELFF
>TRBV4-2|TRBJ2-3|many|TRBD1
TGTGCCAGCAGCCGAATCGGACAGGGAATCACAGATACGCAGTATTTT
CASSRIGQGITDTQYF
>TRBV7-3|TRBJ1-6|.|TRBD1
TGTGCCAGCAGCCCAGGACAGGTTAATTCACCCCTCCACTTT
CASSPGQVNSPLHF
>TRBV18|TRBJ1-3|.|.
TGTGCCAGCTCACCATCGATTGCCTCTGGAAACACCATATATTTT
CASSPSIASGNTIYF
>TRBV18|TRBJ2-7|few|TRBD1
TGTGCCAGCTCTAGGGACAGGGGGCTACACGAGCAGTACTTC
CASSRDRGLHEQYF
>TRBV29-1|TRBJ2-6|.|.
TGCAGCGTTGTTACGGATACCGCCTCTGGGGCCAACGTCCTGACTTTC
CSVVTDTASGANVLTF
>TRBV25-1|TRBJ2-7|many|.
TGTGCCAGCAGTAGGGGGGGTGACGAGCAGTACTTC
CASSRGGDEQYF
>TRBV5-1|TRBJ1-3|many|.
TGCGCCAGCAGCTTGGGGCAGTCCGGAAACACCATATATTTT
CASSLGQSGNTIYF
>TRBV19|TRBJ2-1|many|TRBD1
TGTGCCAGTAGTCTCCCAATCGGACAGGGGAATGAGCAGTTCTTC
CASSLPIGQGNEQFF
>TRBV24-1|TRBJ2-1|.|.
TGTGCCACCAGTGATTCCGGGGAATTGGGCGAGCAGTTCTTC
CATSDSGELGEQFF
>TRBV19|TRBJ2-2|many|.
TGTGCCAGTAGTATGGTTAGATCGAACACCGGGGAGCTGTTTTTT
CASSMVRSNTGELFF
>TRBV11-2|TRBJ2-7|many|TRBD2
TGTGCCAGCAGCTCCACCGGGACTAGCGTCGAGCAGTACTTC
CASSSTGTSVEQYF
>TRBV2|TRBJ2-5|.|.
TGTGCCAGCAGAAAACAGGGAGTCCGGGAGACCCAGTACTTC
CASRKQGVRETQYF
>TRBV20-1|TRBJ2-7|many|TRBD2
TGCAGTGCTAGCATCCCTAGCGGGAGGCGCGAGCAGTACTTC
CSASIPSGRREQYF
>TRBV10-3|TRBJ2-1|.|TRBD2
TGTGCCATCAGTGAGATGACTAGCGGGAGCAATGAGCAGTTCTTC
CAISEMTSGSNEQFF
>TRBV24-1|TRBJ1-1|.|TRBD1
TGTGCCACCAGTGTAAGGACAGGGGGGATCACTGAAGCTTTCTTT
CATSVRTGGITEAFF
>TRBV2|TRBJ2-7|.|TRBD2
TGTGCCAGCAGTTTAGGACTAGGGTACGAGCAGTACTTC
CASSLGLGYEQYF
>TRBV29-1|TRBJ1-1|.|.
TGCAGCGTTGATCCCGATGACACTGAAGCTTTCTTT
CSVDPDDTEAFF
>TRBV5-1|TRBJ1-1|many|.
TGCGCCAGCAGCACCGATGGGGTGGGGGTGAACACTGAAGCTTTCTTT
CASSTDGVGVNTEAFF
>TRBV7-8|TRBJ2-7|.|.
TGTGCCAGCAGCCCCCTCTTGTGGGGGCGAGAGCAGTACTTC
CASSPLLWGREQYF
>TRBV20-1|TRBJ1-6|.|TRBD1
TGCAGTGCAACGGGACAGAGCTCCTATAATTCACCCCTCCACTTT
CSATGQSSYNSPLHF
>TRBV29-1|TRBJ2-1|.|TRBD2
TGCAGCGTTATTCTAGCGGGAAGGATTGAGCAGTTCTTC
CSVILAGRIEQFF
>TRBV6-1|TRBJ1-5|.|.
TGTGCCAGCAGCCGGGTCCAGGGGAACCAGCCCCAGCATTTT
CASSRVQGNQPQHF
>TRBV20-1|TRBJ2-7|.|.
TGCAGTGTGCGGGCAGGGCAAAACTACGAGCAGTACTTC
CSVRAGQNYEQYF
>TRBV12-3/TRBV12-4|TRBJ1-5|.|.
TGTGCCAGCAGTCTCTTGGACCTACAGCCCCAGCATTTT
CASSLLDLQPQHF
>TRBV7-2|TRBJ2-7|.|.
TGTGCCAGCAGCTCATTCAAGGACGGCTACGAGCAGTACTTC
CASSSFKDGYEQYF
>TRBV19|TRBJ2-5|.|TRBD1
TGTGCCAGTAGTATAGAACAGGGGCACCAAGAGACCCAGTACTTC
CASSIEQGHQETQYF
>TRBV29-1|TRBJ2-7|.|.
TGCGGCACCGGGACAACTCCCTACGAGCAGTACTTC
CGTGTTPYEQYF
>TRBV19|TRBJ2-7|.|TRBD2
TGTGCCAGTAGTGCTAGCGGGAGGGCCTACGAGCAGTACTTC
CASSASGRAYEQYF
>TRBV5-1|TRBJ1-1|many|TRBD1
TGCGCCAGCAGCTTGGAGACAGGGCGCGCATCGGCGCGCACTGAAGCTTTCTTT
CASSLETGRASARTEAFF
>TRBV5-1|TRBJ2-7|many|.
TGCGCCAGCAGCTCCTCCGGGTCAGGCCCCTGGGAGCAGTACTTC
CASSSSGSGPWEQYF